The present T cell receptor (beta chain) was sequenced within a study of T cell changes during pregnancy in multiple sclerosis. V was pared by 0 bases and J by 7 bases, with 13 bases between. This CDR3 spans 14 amino acids. CDR1 is SGHAT and CDR2 is FQNNGV in the germline V gene. The table came from immunoSEQ multiplex PCR; TCRdb's copy has only in-frame clones and leaves some out. The sample consists of 35,000 or so clones, approximately 85% of them appearing once. This specimen was CD4+ T cells from peripheral blood mononuclear cells, taken before pregnancy. This chain uses TRBV11-2 with TRBJ2-7; D is perhaps TRBD2 (6 bases). The sequence came from a female donor with multiple sclerosis, enrolled in a pregnancy study. The CDR3, as DNA: TGTGCCAGCAGCTTAGACGGGGGTCGTCGAGAGCAGTACTTC. It yields the protein CASSLDGGRREQYF.